This entry lists 28 T cell receptor beta chains sequenced from one sample in a study of cytomegalovirus exposure and HLA in healthy donors. Primers included in the PCR were 60 Vbeta and 13 Jbeta primers. The data were produced by immunoSEQ multiplex PCR, yet TCRdb's version contains in-frame clones alone and is incomplete. Counted here are around 110,000 clones, roughly 71% occurring once; the ten biggest clones make up 2.5% to 3%. The source material was PBMCs. These receptors all come from a male donor in good health and CMV-seropositive.

V and J are TRBV10-3 and TRBJ2-7, with 8 bases fitting TRBD2. The J segment lost 5 bases and the V segment lost 10 bases, leaving 16 bases of the junction unmatched. This CDR3 contains 15 residues. The germline gives CDR1 ENHRY, CDR2 SYGVKD. The CDR3 reads CATQAGGGPVDEQYF. The CDR3 coding sequence is TGTGCCACCCAGGCGGGCGGGGGGCCGGTGGACGAGCAGTACTTC.

This sequence joins TRBV7-8 and TRBJ1-5, with D perhaps matching TRBD1 (5 bases). The V and J ends lost 7 bases and 6 bases respectively, with 19 bases between them. The CDR3 is 15 amino acids. Per the germline V gene, CDR1 is SGHVS and CDR2 is FQNEAQ. CDR3 region: CASTSQFVRAQPQHF. The CDR3 DNA reads as TGTGCCAGCACCTCCCAGTTCGTCAGGGCTCAGCCCCAGCATTTT.

This clone has only one observation. This chain links TRBV19 with TRBJ1-5; tentatively, D is TRBD1 (5 bases). CDR3 size: 14 residues. The V gene's germline CDR1 is LNHDA and CDR2 SQIVND (reference sequence). Trimming left V 5 bases short and J 6 bases short, with 14 bases between. The CDR3 spells CASSLMGGGQPQHF. CDR3 coding DNA: TGTGCCAGTAGTCTTATGGGGGGAGGTCAGCCCCAGCATTTT.

V usage is TRBV20-1 and J usage is TRBJ2-1; tentatively, D is TRBD2 (5 bases). The germline gives CDR1 DFQATT, CDR2 SNEGSKA (reference sequence). With 7 bases removed from V and 5 bases from J, the gap between germline ends came to 9 bases. This CDR3 region has 11 residues. The CDR3 sequence is CSVFGDNEQFF. Written as DNA, the CDR3 is TGCAGTGTATTCGGGGACAATGAGCAGTTCTTC.

The chain recombines TRBV9 with TRBJ1-6, with 7 bases matching TRBD1. The CDR3 spans 13 residues. Germline loops: CDR1 SGDLS, CDR2 YYNGEE. V gave up 2 bases and J gave up 13 bases; unmatched junction bases: 6. The CDR3 here is CASSVTGASPLHF. CDR3 nucleotide sequence: TGTGCCAGCAGCGTTACAGGGGCATCGCCCCTCCACTTT.

V is TRBV7-2 and J is TRBJ1-4, with D perhaps TRBD1 (6 bases). This CDR3 region has 15 residues. In germline, CDR1 is SGHTA, CDR2 FQGNSA. V lost 5 bases, J lost 3 bases, and 13 bases lay in between. CDR3 sequence: CASSINRAPNEKLFF. The CDR3 DNA reads as TGTGCCAGCAGCATAAACAGGGCTCCTAATGAAAAACTGTTTTTT.

About this clone: The sample holds other DNA sequences that translate to the same CDR3. The chain has TRBV2 and TRBJ2-7, with a possible D match to TRBD2 (6 bases). The CDR3 loop spans 11 amino acids. V gave up 6 bases and J gave up 5 bases, with 8 bases separating them. Germline-derived CDR1 and CDR2 are SNHLY and FYNNEI. Here the CDR3 DNA reads TGTGCCAGCAGGGGAGGCGACGAGCAGTACTTC. This sequence encodes CASRGGDEQYF.

This clone has just a few counts. The V call is TRBV6-1, the J call TRBJ2-1, with 10 bases fitting TRBD2. The ends lost 6 bases at V and 4 bases at J; junction bases unmatched: 6. The CDR3 spans 15 residues. Germline CDR1 reads MNHNS; CDR2 reads SASEGT. CDR3 residues: CASSPASGGYNEQFF. In nucleotides, the CDR3 is TGTGCCAGCAGCCCGGCTAGCGGGGGTTACAATGAGCAGTTCTTC.

Only a few counts were recorded for this clone. V is TRBV4-1 and J is TRBJ1-5, with D uncertain. The ends were cut back, 4 bases at V and 7 bases at J, with 17 bases in the middle. The length of the CDR3 is 15 residues. CDR1 is MGHRA, CDR2 YSYEKL, per germline. DNA for the CDR3: TGCGCCAGCAGCCCGAACCACCAAGGCGGGCAGCCCCAGCATTTT. Its protein is CASSPNHQGGQPQHF.

This clone has just a few counts. J is TRBJ2-1 and V is TRBV5-4; D may be TRBD2 (6 bases). The length of the CDR3 is 14 residues. V lost 3 bases to trimming and J lost 6 bases, with 13 bases between them. CDR1 is SGHNT and CDR2 is YYREEE in the germline V gene (reference sequence). CDR3 DNA sequence: TGTGCCAGCAGCTGGGGACTCGATACCAATGAGCAGTTCTTC. It yields the protein CASSWGLDTNEQFF.

This rearrangement joins TRBV25-1 to TRBJ1-4; unclear D gene. The germline V gene has CDR1 MGHDK and CDR2 SYGVNS. V was shortened by 3 bases and J by 7 bases, with 3 bases between the two germline ends. The CDR3 sequence is 11 residues long. CDR3 in DNA: TGTGCCAGCAGTGAGGCTGAAAAACTGTTTTTT. Its protein product is CASSEAEKLFF.

The chain carries TRBV4-1 and TRBJ2-1; 7 nucleotides align to TRBD2. V lost 2 bases, J lost 2 bases, and 18 bases stayed unmatched. Germline V lookup: CDR1 MGHRA, CDR2 YSYEKL. This CDR3 contains 20 residues. CDR3 sequence (DNA): TGCGCCAGCAGCCAACCACACGTTTGGGGGGGGAGAGTTACCTACAATGAGCAGTTCTTC. This encodes CASSQPHVWGGRVTYNEQFF.

In this sample, this clone turned up many times. The genes are TRBV28 and TRBJ2-1; 9 bases are shared with TRBD2. The CDR3 has 12 amino acids. CDR1 is MDHEN, CDR2 SYDVKM, per germline. V lost 5 bases to trimming and J lost 9 bases; unmatched junction nucleotides: 2. The CDR3 here is CASSQLAGEQFF. DNA of the CDR3: TGTGCCAGCAGTCAACTAGCGGGTGAGCAGTTCTTC.

This clone has only a few counts. The chain carries TRBV5-6 and TRBJ2-1; TRBD1 matches 10 bases. The length of the CDR3 is 14 residues. With 5 bases clipped from V and 8 bases from J, the junction kept 7 bases outside the gene matches. CDR1 and CDR2 (germline): SGHDT, YYEEEE. This CDR3 is CASSMDRGGHEQFF. The CDR3, as DNA: TGTGCCAGCAGTATGGACAGGGGGGGCCATGAGCAGTTCTTC.

The chain combines TRBV27 with TRBJ1-1; D is undetermined. This CDR3 has 12 residues. The V end lost 0 bases, the J end lost 8 bases, and 7 bases lay between the germline ends. Germline values: CDR1 MNHEY, CDR2 SMNVEV (reference sequence). In nucleotides, the CDR3 is TGTGCCAGCAGTTTATCCAACGGGGAAGCTTTCTTT. Protein sequence: CASSLSNGEAFF.

J is TRBJ2-7 and V is TRBV28, with no clear D. CDR1 and CDR2 from the germline V gene are MDHEN and SYDVKM. This CDR3 has 14 residues. Deletions cut 6 bases from V and 2 bases from J, with 14 bases between. CDR3 nucleotide sequence: TGTGCCAGCAGCCCCGCGCGAGAGCCCTACGAGCAGTACTTC. Protein sequence: CASSPAREPYEQYF.

The genes are TRBV27 and TRBJ2-7; TRBD2 aligns across 13 bases. The germline gives CDR1 MNHEY, CDR2 SMNVEV (reference sequence). The V segment lost 3 bases and the J segment 2 bases; nucleotides outside the gene matches: 13. The CDR3 is 19 residues long. CDR3 loop: CASSFGASGLAGAPYEQYF. The CDR3 region has the DNA TGTGCCAGCAGTTTTGGGGCCAGTGGACTAGCGGGAGCCCCCTACGAGCAGTACTTC.

V and J are TRBV7-2 and TRBJ2-3, with 9 bases aligning to TRBD1. Trimming took 4 bases from V and 3 from J; bases not matched to a gene: 5. The CDR3 runs to 15 residues. Germline V gene sequence: CDR1 SGHTA, CDR2 FQGNSA. This chain's CDR3 is CASSSTGGTTDTQYF. In DNA, the CDR3 is TGTGCCAGCAGCTCGACAGGGGGGACAACAGATACGCAGTATTTT.

This clone has more than one count but fewer than ten. The rearrangement joins TRBV5-6 to TRBJ1-2, with TRBD1 matching over 8 bases. V was pared by 4 bases and J by 6 bases, with 5 bases of the junction left unmatched. There are 13 residues in the CDR3. Germline V CDR1 and CDR2: SGHDT, YYEEEE. CDR3 sequence (DNA): TGTGCCAGCAGCCGGACAGGGCCCGATGGCTACACCTTC. Encoded protein: CASSRTGPDGYTF.

This clone has more than one count but fewer than ten. The J gene is TRBJ2-7, the V gene TRBV6-4; 7 nucleotides match TRBD2. The V gene's germline CDR1 is MRHNA and CDR2 SNTAGT. This CDR3 is 16 amino acids long. The V and J ends lost 0 bases and 5 bases, in that order; junction bases with no gene match: 10. CDR3 nucleotide sequence: TGTGCCAGCAGTGACTCGTGGGGGAGGGGAATCAACGAGCAGTACTTC. As protein: CASSDSWGRGINEQYF.

This clone is categorized as medium-sized. This chain connects TRBV19 to TRBJ2-1, with D tentatively TRBD2 (5 bases). Trimming pared 6 bases from V and 2 bases from J, leaving 11 bases between. The CDR3 spans 14 residues. CDR1 and CDR2 from the germline V gene are LNHDA and SQIVND (reference sequence). CDR3 DNA sequence: TGTGCCAGTAGCTTCTCGGAGGCCTACAATGAGCAGTTCTTC. Amino acid sequence: CASSFSEAYNEQFF.

The J gene is TRBJ2-3, the V gene TRBV6-5, with 8 bases matching TRBD1. The CDR3 is 14 residues long. CDR1 is MNHEY and CDR2 is SVGAGI in the germline V gene. The J segment lost 4 bases and the V segment lost 6 bases, leaving 6 bases of the junction unmatched. This CDR3 reads CASSYGQGPDTQYF. CDR3 sequence (DNA): TGTGCCAGCAGCTACGGACAGGGACCAGATACGCAGTATTTT.

The rearrangement links TRBV6-1 to TRBJ1-2, with D perhaps TRBD1 (5 bases). The CDR3 has 15 amino acids. CDR1 and CDR2 from the germline V gene are MNHNS and SASEGT. Trimming cost V 1 base and J 7 bases, with 16 bases left between them. For the CDR3, the DNA is TGTGCCAGCAGTGAAGGGAGGGGCGGTCTTGGTGGCTACACCTTC. It is translated as CASSEGRGGLGGYTF.

In this sample, this clone turned up once. The chain joins TRBV9 to TRBJ2-5; 12 nucleotides line up with TRBD2. The CDR3 consists of 16 residues. With V trimmed by 0 bases and J by 3 bases, 3 bases remained unmatched. Germline V gene data show CDR1 as SGDLS and CDR2 as YYNGEE. In DNA, the CDR3 is TGTGCCAGCAGCGTAGGGCTAGCGGGAGGGAAAGAGACCCAGTACTTC. It encodes CASSVGLAGGKETQYF.

This clone showed up just once. The same CDR3 also results from other DNA sequences found in this sample. The rearrangement uses TRBV30 and TRBJ1-1; no clear D. The V end lost 2 bases, the J end lost 5 bases, and 12 bases lay between the germline ends. CDR1 GTSNPN and CDR2 SVGIG come from the germline V gene (reference sequence). This CDR3 has 13 residues. The CDR3 is CAWSTSRGTEAFF. CDR3 coding DNA: TGTGCCTGGAGTACGTCCCGGGGAACTGAAGCTTTCTTT. Supplemented by reference TRBV30 and TRBJ1-1, the full variable domain reads SQTIHQWPATLVQPVGSPLSLECTVEGTSNPNLYWYRQAAGRGLQLLFYSVGIGQISSEVPQNLSASRPQDRQFILSSKKLLLSDSGFYLCAWSTSRGTEAFFGQGTRLTVV.

The chain combines TRBV23-1 with TRBJ1-5, with D possibly matching TRBD1 (5 bases). TRBV23-1 counts as an open reading frame of uncertain function. Trimming took off 10 bases at V and 7 bases at J, with 26 bases between the two ends. This CDR3 comprises 16 residues. CDR3 in amino acids: CAISRCGGKEGQPQHF. Here the CDR3 DNA reads TGCGCCATCTCGCGGTGCGGGGGTAAGGAAGGACAGCCCCAGCATTTT.

The chain couples TRBV29-1 to TRBJ1-2; no clear D gene. This CDR3 comprises 12 residues. V lost 3 bases to trimming and J lost 3 bases, with 8 bases between them. The germline gives CDR1 SQVTM, CDR2 ANQGSEA. CDR3 DNA sequence: TGCAGCGTTGAGGGCACCTACTATGGCTACACCTTC. Amino acids: CSVEGTYYGYTF. Full variable domain (remainder filled in from reference TRBV29-1 and TRBJ1-2): SAVISQKPSRDICQRGTSLTIQCQVDSQVTMMFWYRQQPGQSLTLIATANQGSEATYESGFVIDKFPISRPNLTFSTLTVSNMSPEDSSIYLCSVEGTYYGYTFGSGTRLTVV.

This clone is labeled as medium-sized. The chain links TRBV4-1 to TRBJ2-3; D may be TRBD1 (6 bases). Germline V gene data show CDR1 as MGHRA and CDR2 as YSYEKL. This CDR3 has 16 amino acids. V lost 5 bases and J lost 0, with 15 bases in between. CDR3 residues: CASSDRQAASTDTQYF. CDR3 nucleotides: TGCGCCAGCAGCGATAGACAGGCTGCTAGCACAGATACGCAGTATTTT.